This passage covers 17 T cell receptor beta chains from one sample sequenced in a study of T cells in Graves' hyperthyroidism and ophthalmopathy. Regions amplified from RNA transcripts were the TCR beta CDR3 regions. The HTBI set primed first-round TCR CDR3 RT-PCR. TCRdb reprocessed the multiplex PCR reads via MiXCR and lists one record per CDR3 protein. There are approximately 600,000 distinct CDR3 sequences in the sample; 15% to 20% occur only once, and 3% to 4.5% lies in the top ten. Sequences were obtained from blood. Receptors were obtained from a woman in her 30s with Graves' hyperthyroidism.

This chain joins TRBV27 and TRBJ2-1, with TRBD2 matching 9 bases. This CDR3 comprises 15 residues. V was pared by 2 bases and J by 8 bases, with 7 bases of the junction left unmatched. Germline CDR1 reads MNHEY; CDR2 reads SMNVEV (reference sequence). CDR3 DNA: TGTGCCAGCAGTTTAGCGGGAGGGCCCGGGGATGAGCAGTTCTTC. Its translation is CASSLAGGPGDEQFF.

This clonotype was seen a handful of times. This chain joins TRBV27 and TRBJ2-7; D is perhaps TRBD1 (5 bases). The CDR3 runs to 13 residues. With 2 bases removed from V and 2 bases from J, the gap between germline ends came to 7 bases. Germline V gene lookup returns CDR1 MNHEY and CDR2 SMNVEV (reference sequence). This CDR3 reads CASSLNRPYEQYF. DNA of the CDR3: TGTGCCAGCAGTTTAAACAGGCCCTACGAGCAGTACTTC.

This clonotype was seen a handful of times. The chain employs TRBV30 and TRBJ2-7; 11 bases line up with TRBD2. The CDR3 sequence is 14 residues long. Looked up from germline, CDR1 is GTSNPN and CDR2 is SVGIG (reference sequence). Germline trimming cut 7 bases from V and 4 bases from J; bases unmatched to any gene: 9. In nucleotides, the CDR3 is TGTGCCTACACACTAGCGGGAGTCTCTTACGAGCAGTACTTC. Translated, it gives CAYTLAGVSYEQYF.

This clonotype was found many times. The rearrangement joins TRBV7-2 to TRBJ1-5, with D unclear. The CDR3 length is 15 residues. Germline values: CDR1 SGHTA, CDR2 FQGNSA. V dropped 3 bases and J dropped 3 bases, with 12 bases sitting between them. The CDR3 coding sequence is TGTGCCAGCAGCTTCCCAGGTAGTCACAATCAGCCCCAGCATTTT. Its protein is CASSFPGSHNQPQHF.

V gene TRBV5-4 combines with J gene TRBJ1-1; D gene ambiguous. The CDR3 runs 14 residues. In germline, CDR1 is SGHNT, CDR2 YYREEE (reference sequence). The germline V and J ends were trimmed by 9 bases and 0 bases, with 15 bases remaining between them. CDR3 in amino acids: CATRPQTLNTEAFF. The CDR3 nucleotides are TGTGCCACCCGACCTCAAACCCTGAACACTGAAGCTTTCTTT. Complete variable domain (other parts from reference TRBV5-4 and TRBJ1-1): ETGVTQSPTHLIKTRGQQVTLRCSSQSGHNTVSWYQQALGQGPQFIFQYYREEENGRGNFPPRFSGLQFPNYSSELNVNALELDDSALYLCATRPQTLNTEAFFGQGTRLTVV.

A few counts support this clonotype. The rearrangement uses TRBV6-1 and TRBJ1-5, with D hard to call. V was trimmed by 7 bases and J by 4 bases, leaving 5 bases between them. CDR3 size: 11 residues. CDR1 is MNHNS and CDR2 is SASEGT in the germline V gene. CDR3 residues: CASTNNQPQHF. CDR3 DNA sequence: TGTGCCAGCACCAATAATCAGCCCCAGCATTTT.

This clonotype was counted a few times. The junction and the germline gene differ at one end; a read error may be behind it. The chain carries TRBV3-1 and TRBJ2-1, with TRBD2 matching over 8 bases. Germline CDR1 LGHDT, CDR2 YNNKEL (reference sequence). The CDR3 runs 14 residues. The CDR3 nucleotides read TGTGCCAGCAGCCAAGACACAAGCGGGAGTTTTACCCTCTTC. Translated, it gives CASSQDTSGSFTLF.

In its sample, this clonotype was seen many times. The chain is built from TRBV12-3 or TRBV12-4 and TRBJ2-1; 9 positions match TRBD1. J gave up 2 bases and V 11 bases, and 7 bases lay outside the gene matches. The CDR3 runs to 14 residues. DNA for the CDR3: TGTGCCGGGTCTCGACAGGGGGCCTACAATGAGCAGTTCTTC. It yields the protein CAGSRQGAYNEQFF.

This sequence joins TRBV5-1 and TRBJ2-1, with D perhaps given as TRBD1 or TRBD2 (5 bases each). Germline lookup yields CDR1 SGHRS and CDR2 YFSETQ. The V gene lost 4 bases and the J gene lost 0 bases, with 20 bases spanning the gap. The CDR3 contains 18 residues. Here the CDR3 reads CASSGGWAGRASYNEQFF. In DNA, the CDR3 is TGCGCCAGCAGCGGCGGGTGGGCGGGCAGGGCCTCCTACAATGAGCAGTTCTTC.

This clonotype has ten or more counts. V gene TRBV12-3 or TRBV12-4 combines with J gene TRBJ2-1; D assignment may be TRBD1 or TRBD2 (5 bases each). V lost 3 bases and J lost 6, with 12 bases in between. This CDR3 is built from 14 residues. Here the CDR3 DNA reads TGTGCCAGCAGTTTCGGGGCTAGCACCAATGAGCAGTTCTTC. This sequence encodes CASSFGASTNEQFF.

The chain carries TRBV19 and TRBJ1-5; TRBD1 is a possible D gene (5 bases). CDR1 and CDR2 from the germline V gene are LNHDA and SQIVND (reference sequence). V was clipped by 5 bases and J by 10 bases, with 21 bases between them. This CDR3 is 15 amino acids long. The CDR3: CASSPALQDPRPQHF. The CDR3 coding sequence is TGTGCCAGTAGTCCCGCACTACAGGATCCCAGACCCCAGCATTTT.

At least ten counts were recorded for this clonotype. The V gene is TRBV13, the J gene TRBJ2-7, with 12 bases identical to TRBD2. V dropped 6 bases and J dropped 5; count of bases not matched to a gene: 5. Germline CDR1 is PRHDT and CDR2 is FYEKMQ (reference sequence). The CDR3 has 14 amino acids. The CDR3, as DNA: TGTGCCAGCAGGGAGACTAGCGGGAGAAACGAGCAGTACTTC. Encoded protein: CASRETSGRNEQYF.

This clonotype appeared many times. This chain joins TRBV20-1 and TRBJ2-3; 7 bases are a match to TRBD2. CDR3 length: 16 residues. Germline V lookup: CDR1 DFQATT, CDR2 SNEGSKA (reference sequence). V lost 5 bases, J lost 3 bases, and 14 bases stayed unmatched. CDR3 amino acids: CSAPRGEGLRTDTQYF. The DNA of the CDR3 is TGCAGTGCTCCTCGGGGGGAGGGGTTGAGAACAGATACGCAGTATTTT.

The table lists this clonotype with a few counts. CDR3 loop: CASSSREGVSRGELFF. The CDR3 DNA reads as TGTGCCAGCAGTTCCCGGGAGGGGGTCTCGAGGGGGGAGCTGTTTTTT. This chain joins TRBV28 and TRBJ2-2; 8 positions match TRBD2. CDR3 length: 16 residues. J gave up 8 bases and V 4 bases, and 12 bases lay outside the gene matches. Germline CDR1 MDHEN, CDR2 SYDVKM.

V and J are TRBV9 and TRBJ2-1; D perhaps matches TRBD1 (6 bases). Germline V CDR1 and CDR2: SGDLS, YYNGEE. This CDR3 is built from 13 residues. V lost 3 bases and J 5 bases, leaving 9 bases between the germline ends. The CDR3 region has the DNA TGTGCCAGCAGCGCACAGGGACACAATGAGCAGTTCTTC. Translating it yields CASSAQGHNEQFF.

This clonotype appeared many times. The J gene is TRBJ2-7, the V gene TRBV6-5; D could derive from TRBD1 or TRBD2 (5 bases each). Germline V CDR1 and CDR2: MNHEY, SVGAGI. CDR3 length: 15 amino acids. Trimming shortened V by 2 bases and J by 3 bases, and 14 bases separated the two germline ends. The CDR3 spells CASSYRGPPDYEQYF. CDR3 DNA sequence: TGTGCCAGCAGTTACAGGGGACCACCGGACTACGAGCAGTACTTC.

V and J are TRBV11-2 and TRBJ2-7; D is ambiguous. Trimming pared 5 bases from V and 2 bases from J, leaving 16 bases between. The CDR3 contains 15 residues. Germline CDR1 SGHAT, CDR2 FQNNGV. CDR3 residues: CASSPTPTPPYEQYF. The CDR3 nucleotides read TGTGCCAGCAGCCCTACTCCAACCCCTCCCTACGAGCAGTACTTC.